The 32 T cell receptor beta chains given below trace back to one sample, sequenced in a study of blood T cells in healthy people across ages. Sample-barcoded 5' priming and a J-beta primer mix drove a second PCR of about 6 to 11 cycles. Each CDR3 protein gets one entry after TCRdb re-called the 5' RACE reads with MiXCR. The sample has hundreds of thousands of distinct CDR3 sequences, around 45% seen once. The sample consisted of blood. These receptors were taken from a man between 60 and 70 years old in good health.

This rearrangement joins TRBV6-1 to TRBJ2-7; D remains ambiguous. Germline-derived CDR1 and CDR2 are MNHNS and SASEGT. The V and J ends lost 10 bases and 2 bases respectively, with 15 bases between them. The CDR3 covers 13 residues. The CDR3 loop reads CATILRQTYEQYF. The CDR3, as DNA: TGTGCCACCATCCTTAGGCAAACCTACGAGCAGTACTTC.

This clonotype was detected a few times. The rearrangement joins TRBV29-1 to TRBJ1-2; TRBD1 might be the D (5 bases). CDR1 and CDR2 from the germline V gene are SQVTM and ANQGSEA. The CDR3 runs to 13 residues. V dropped 6 bases and J dropped 3 bases, with 14 bases sitting between them. The CDR3 sequence: CSVGGVRDYGYTF. The CDR3 DNA is TGCAGCGTGGGAGGGGTCCGGGACTATGGCTACACCTTC.

The CDR3 sequence: CASSQRPGPQETQYF. The DNA for the CDR3 is TGCGCCAGCAGCCAGCGGCCCGGCCCTCAAGAGACCCAGTACTTC. The chain couples TRBV4-1 to TRBJ2-5; D is undetermined. V lost 3 bases, J lost 2 bases, and 13 bases lay in between. From germline, CDR1 is MGHRA and CDR2 YSYEKL. The CDR3 totals 15 residues.

This clonotype was seen a few times. This chain links TRBV6-5 with TRBJ2-4, with a weak D call TRBD2 (5 bases). The CDR3 spans 14 residues. In germline, CDR1 is MNHEY, CDR2 SVGAGI. V lost 6 bases and J lost 6, with 15 bases in between. CDR3: CASRLRGVGNIQYF. DNA of the CDR3: TGTGCCAGCAGGCTTCGGGGAGTAGGAAACATTCAGTACTTC.

The V call is TRBV20-1, the J call TRBJ1-1; 9 nucleotides align to TRBD1. CDR1 DFQATT and CDR2 SNEGSKA come from the germline V gene (reference sequence). With V trimmed by 6 bases and J by 3 bases, 8 bases remained unmatched. The CDR3 is 14 amino acids. CDR3 bases: TGCAGTGCCACAAAACAGGGGGCCGACACTGAAGCTTTCTTT. Translated, it gives CSATKQGADTEAFF.

This rearrangement joins TRBV4-3 to TRBJ2-2; weak D call: TRBD1 (5 bases). Germline V gives CDR1 LGHNA, CDR2 YSLEER. The CDR3 has 15 amino acids. V was clipped by 1 base and J by 5 bases, with 11 bases between them. The CDR3 DNA reads TGCGCCAGCAGCCAAGTGAGGACAACTACCGGGGAGCTGTTTTTT. It yields the protein CASSQVRTTTGELFF.

This clonotype showed up just once. A much larger clone differs from this one at a single base, so this may be a read error. This rearrangement joins TRBV11-2 to TRBJ2-5; D might be TRBD1 or TRBD2, each matching 5 bases. Looked up from germline, CDR1 is SGHAT and CDR2 is FQNNGV. CDR3 length equals 14 residues. The V end was cut by 5 bases, the J end by 5 bases, with 15 bases between. The CDR3 region has the DNA TGTGCCAGCAGCCCCGGGACCACCAAGGAGACCCAGTACTTC. Translating gives CASSPGTTKETQYF.

This chain joins TRBV28 and TRBJ2-4; maybe TRBD1 (5 bases). The tail of the sequence fits TRBJ2-7 better, so the J call may be wrong. The CDR3 contains 12 residues. Germline lookup yields CDR1 MDHEN and CDR2 SYDVKM. The CDR3 DNA reads TGTGCCAGCAGGACGACAGCCTACGAGCAGTACTTC. Protein product: CASRTTAYEQYF.

This CDR3 reads CASSPPTSTQYF. In nucleotides, the CDR3 is TGTGCCAGCAGCCCTCCCACATCGACCCAGTACTTC. This chain links TRBV7-6 with TRBJ2-5, with D unresolved. The CDR3 contains 12 residues. Germline V gene sequence: CDR1 SGHVS, CDR2 FNYEAQ. V gave up 5 bases and J gave up 7 bases, with 11 bases separating them.

This clonotype was found a few times. The chain employs TRBV7-9 and TRBJ1-1; D remains unclear. V lost 2 bases and J 6 bases, leaving 13 bases between the germline ends. The CDR3 has 14 residues. The germline gives CDR1 SEHNR, CDR2 FQNEAQ (reference sequence). CDR3 in amino acids: CASSLYRSTPEAFF. In nucleotides, the CDR3 is TGTGCCAGCAGCTTATATCGGTCGACCCCTGAAGCTTTCTTT.

The gene calls are TRBV20-1 and TRBJ2-5; the D call may be TRBD1 or TRBD2 (5 bases each). From germline, CDR1 is DFQATT and CDR2 SNEGSKA (reference sequence). V lost 1 base to trimming and J lost 4 bases, with 7 bases between them. The CDR3 is made up of 12 amino acids. CDR3 loop: CSARAGRETQYF. The CDR3 DNA is TGCAGTGCTAGAGCAGGGAGAGAGACCCAGTACTTC.

The chain carries TRBV13 and TRBJ1-1; maybe TRBD1 (5 bases). Germline CDR1 reads PRHDT; CDR2 reads FYEKMQ (reference sequence). Between the trimmed V and J ends, which lost 3 bases and 10 bases, there was a span of 12 bases. The length of the CDR3 is 12 residues. The CDR3 region is CASSLAAGGAFF. DNA for the CDR3: TGTGCCAGCAGCTTGGCGGCGGGGGGAGCTTTCTTT.

As to this clonotype: The junction and the germline gene differ at one end; a read error may be behind it. The chain couples TRBV6-5 to TRBJ2-7; 14 bases are shared with TRBD2. The germline gives CDR1 MNHEY, CDR2 SVGAGI. The CDR3 sequence is 18 residues long. The CDR3: CASSYYTGTSGGYYEQYF. The CDR3 region has the DNA TGTGCTAGCAGTTACTATACCGGGACTAGCGGGGGTTACTACGAGCAGTACTTC.

A few counts support this clonotype. J is TRBJ1-5 and V is TRBV10-3; D not certain. V lost 3 bases and J lost 7, with 13 bases in between. Germline V gene sequence: CDR1 ENHRY, CDR2 SYGVKD. The CDR3 is 14 amino acids. The CDR3 DNA is TGTGCCATCAGTGAAATGGATCGGGAGCAGCCCCAGCATTTT. Its translation: CAISEMDREQPQHF.

This clonotype showed up just a few times. J is TRBJ2-5 and V is TRBV27; 13 positions agree with TRBD2. The CDR3 runs 15 residues. J lost 4 bases, V lost 6 bases, and 5 bases had no gene match. CDR1 is MNHEY, CDR2 SMNVEV, per germline (reference sequence). As DNA, the CDR3 is TGTGCCAGCAGCCTGAGACTAGCGGGGGGAGAGACCCAGTACTTC. Its translation is CASSLRLAGGETQYF.

This clonotype occurred a few times. This sequence joins TRBV6-5 and TRBJ2-4, with D perhaps TRBD2 (6 bases). The germline V and J ends were trimmed by 2 bases and 13 bases, with 33 bases remaining between them. Per germline, CDR1 MNHEY and CDR2 SVGAGI. The CDR3 consists of 19 residues. CDR3 in amino acids: CASSYALGGTGAKKNEQYF. The CDR3 DNA reads as TGTGCCAGCAGTTACGCCCTCGGGGGAACCGGGGCGAAAAAGAATGAGCAGTACTTC.

The genes are TRBV6-2 or TRBV6-3 and TRBJ2-1; no clear D gene. Trimming stripped 3 bases from V and 5 bases from J, with 11 bases between. This CDR3 is built from 14 residues. Germline V gene data show CDR1 as MNHEY and CDR2 as SVGEGT. CDR3 DNA: TGTGCCAGCAGTTATCCGGGCCTCCACAATGAGCAGTTCTTC. Protein sequence: CASSYPGLHNEQFF.

V and J are TRBV12-3 or TRBV12-4 and TRBJ2-2; D unresolved. V was pared by 5 bases and J by 6 bases, with 10 bases between. The CDR3 totals 13 residues. The DNA of the CDR3 is TGTGCCAGCAGTCCCCCGCAGGCCGGGGAGCTGTTTTTT. Translating it yields CASSPPQAGELFF.

The chain carries TRBV18 and TRBJ1-1; no definite D call. V was cut by 1 base and J by 3 bases, with 6 bases left in between. The length of the CDR3 is 13 residues. Germline CDR1 KGHSH, CDR2 LQKENI. The CDR3 region is CASSPLGDTEAFF. The CDR3 DNA sequence: TGTGCCAGCTCACCACTGGGTGACACTGAAGCTTTCTTT.

The chain combines TRBV10-3 with TRBJ2-5, with 13 nucleotides matching TRBD2. The CDR3 extends over 15 amino acids. The junction had 3 bases not matched to a gene; V was cut back by 3 bases and J by 5 bases. The germline V gene encodes CDR1 ENHRY and CDR2 SYGVKD. CDR3 bases: TGTGCCATCAGTGATGCGACTAGCGGGGGGGAGACCCAGTACTTC. As protein: CAISDATSGGETQYF.

This clonotype was detected many times. The chain joins TRBV7-9 to TRBJ2-7, with TRBD2 as a possible D gene (5 bases). Germline lookup yields CDR1 SEHNR and CDR2 FQNEAQ (reference sequence). Trimming removed 4 bases from V and 5 bases from J, with 12 bases in between. The CDR3 consists of 13 residues. The CDR3 sequence is CASSSPWGDEQYF. The CDR3, as DNA: TGTGCCAGCAGCTCCCCTTGGGGAGACGAGCAGTACTTC.

The V and J genes are TRBV4-1 and TRBJ2-1, with 16 bases identical to TRBD2. V lost 6 bases to trimming and J lost 5 bases; unmatched junction nucleotides: 7. This CDR3 comprises 17 residues. CDR1 MGHRA and CDR2 YSYEKL come from the germline V gene. CDR3 residues: CASSLGLAGGQDNEQFF. The CDR3 nucleotides read TGCGCCAGCAGTCTGGGACTAGCGGGGGGGCAGGACAATGAGCAGTTCTTC.

This clonotype appeared once. This rearrangement joins TRBV25-1 to TRBJ1-2; D is perhaps TRBD1 (5 bases). Germline CDR1 MGHDK, CDR2 SYGVNS. V was shortened by 6 bases and J by 3 bases, with 14 bases between the two germline ends. This CDR3 has 14 amino acids. The chain's CDR3 is CASRGMRGDYGYTF. The CDR3, as DNA: TGTGCCAGCAGGGGGATGAGGGGTGACTATGGCTACACCTTC.

Remarks on this clonotype: The junction departs from germline at one end; a sequencing error may be responsible. The rearrangement links TRBV20-1 to TRBJ2-3, with TRBD2 matching over 12 bases. The germline V gene has CDR1 DFQATT and CDR2 SNEGSKA (reference sequence). This CDR3 region has 14 residues. CDR3 sequence reads: CSPSGGAEADTQYF. The CDR3 region has the DNA TGCAGTCCTAGCGGGGGGGCCGAAGCAGATACGCAGTATTTT.

Of note for this clonotype: Given a much more abundant clone one base away, this may be a read error. The chain carries TRBV6-1 and TRBJ2-3, with 11 bases fitting TRBD2. CDR1 and CDR2 from the germline V gene are MNHNS and SASEGT. The CDR3 is 16 amino acids. Trimming cost V 1 base and J 4 bases; bases outside gene matches: 4. Here the CDR3 DNA reads TGTGCCAGCAGTGAAGTTGGGACTAGCGGTGCAGATACGCAGTATTTT. Residues: CASSEVGTSGADTQYF.

The rearrangement joins TRBV5-6 to TRBJ1-6, with D tentatively TRBD1 (5 bases). Germline V gene data show CDR1 as SGHDT and CDR2 as YYEEEE. The CDR3 has 15 residues. The V end was cut by 4 bases, the J end by 9 bases, with 17 bases between. The CDR3 DNA sequence: TGTGCCAGCAGCCTCCCTCAGGGTAACGGTTCACCCCTCCACTTT. It specifies CASSLPQGNGSPLHF. The entire variable domain, with the rest obtained from reference TRBV5-6 and TRBJ1-6, is as follows: DAGVTQSPTHLIKTRGQQVTLRCSPKSGHDTVSWYQQALGQGPQFIFQYYEEEERQRGNFPDRFSGHQFPNYSSELNVNALLLGDSALYLCASSLPQGNGSPLHFGNGTRLTVT.

With regard to this clonotype: This clone may be a read error of a much larger clone one base away. The chain joins TRBV3-1 to TRBJ2-1; maybe TRBD1 (6 bases). Germline CDR1 and CDR2: LGHDT and YNNKEL (reference sequence). Trimming pared 4 bases from V and 11 bases from J, leaving 15 bases between. The CDR3 is made up of 13 amino acids. The chain's CDR3 is CASSRDRQGKQFF. DNA for the CDR3: TGTGCCAGCAGCCGAGATCGCCAGGGGAAGCAGTTCTTC.

V usage is TRBV12-3 or TRBV12-4 and J usage is TRBJ2-7; D ambiguous. This CDR3 has 15 residues. Trimming shortened V by 1 base and J by 3 bases, and 13 bases separated the two germline ends. The CDR3 nucleotides read TGTGCCAGCAGTTTAGTCGGGCCTAAGAGCTACGAGCAGTACTTC. This codes for CASSLVGPKSYEQYF.

This sequence joins TRBV6-1 and TRBJ1-1; D uncertain. CDR1 MNHNS and CDR2 SASEGT come from the germline V gene. Deletions cut 8 bases from V and 0 bases from J, with 13 bases between. This CDR3 is 14 amino acids long. DNA for the CDR3: TGTGCCAGCGGTGTCGGCAGCTTGAACACTGAAGCTTTCTTT. As protein: CASGVGSLNTEAFF.

This chain connects TRBV29-1 to TRBJ2-5, with TRBD2 identical over 7 bases. V shed 5 bases and J 1 base; nucleotides not matched to a gene: 13. CDR1 is SQVTM, CDR2 ANQGSEA, per germline. This CDR3 has 16 amino acids. The CDR3 sequence: CSVFREGSPSQETQYF. The CDR3 DNA is TGCAGCGTTTTCAGGGAGGGGTCACCAAGCCAAGAGACCCAGTACTTC.

This chain joins TRBV20-1 and TRBJ2-3, with D maybe TRBD1 (6 bases). The CDR3 totals 14 residues. Germline CDR1 reads DFQATT; CDR2 reads SNEGSKA (reference sequence). Between the trimmed V and J ends, which lost 3 bases and 2 bases, there was a span of 12 bases. CDR3 coding DNA: TGCAGTGCTAGGAGGCAGGGGCTCACAGATACGCAGTATTTT. Its translation: CSARRQGLTDTQYF.

On this clonotype itself: Compared with germline, one end of the junction differs, possibly owing to a read error. The chain carries TRBV9 and TRBJ2-1; D is possibly TRBD1 or TRBD2 (5 bases each). The CDR3 consists of 13 residues. Germline assignment: CDR1 SGDLS and CDR2 YYNGEE. CDR3 DNA sequence: TGTGCCAGCAGCGTAGGAGGGGAGAATGGGCAGTTCTTC. Amino acid sequence: CASSVGGENGQFF.